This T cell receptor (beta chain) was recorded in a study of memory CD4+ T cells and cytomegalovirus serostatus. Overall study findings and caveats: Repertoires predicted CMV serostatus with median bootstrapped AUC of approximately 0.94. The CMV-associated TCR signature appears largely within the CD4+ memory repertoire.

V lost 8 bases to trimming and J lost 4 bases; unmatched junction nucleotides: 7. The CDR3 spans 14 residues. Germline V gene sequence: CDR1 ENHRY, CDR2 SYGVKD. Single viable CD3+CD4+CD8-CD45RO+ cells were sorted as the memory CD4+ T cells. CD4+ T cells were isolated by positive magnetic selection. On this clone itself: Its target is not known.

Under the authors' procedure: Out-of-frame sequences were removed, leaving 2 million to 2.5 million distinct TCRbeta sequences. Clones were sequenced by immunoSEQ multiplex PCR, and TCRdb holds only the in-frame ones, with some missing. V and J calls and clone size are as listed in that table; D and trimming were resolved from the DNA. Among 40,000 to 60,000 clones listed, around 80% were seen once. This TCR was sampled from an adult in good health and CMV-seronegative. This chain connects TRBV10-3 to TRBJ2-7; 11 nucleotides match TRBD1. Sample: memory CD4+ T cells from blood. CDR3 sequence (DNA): TGTGCCATCGGACGGGACAGGGGGGGATACGAGCAGTACTTC. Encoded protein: CAIGRDRGGYEQYF.